In its sample, the clone carrying this T cell receptor beta chain was seen a few times. Its matching antigen is unknown. Treatment indicated: approximately nine-day PBMC culture with coronavirus spike peptide pools or control peptides (ViraFEST assay). Cultured CD4+ T cell DNA was sequenced using the Oncomine TCR Beta short-read assay. TCRdb processed the PCR reads anew with MiXCR; each CDR3 protein has one entry. The sample records approximately 14,000 distinct CDR3 sequences, around 69% being singletons. This sample was taken from a study of vaccination and CD4 T cells after COVID-19. Overall study context: Post-vaccine sampling followed dose two by a median about 72 days (range 14 to 241).

The specimen sequenced was CD4+ T cells from blood, cultured in vitro. The receptor's source is a human donor who had recovered from COVID-19.

As DNA, the CDR3 is TGCGCCAGCAGCCCTTCTGGGTCGTATCAAGAGACCCAGTACTTC. It codes for CASSPSGSYQETQYF. The rearrangement uses TRBV4-1 and TRBJ2-5, with D uncertain. V lost 4 bases and J 2 bases, leaving 14 bases between the germline ends. Germline CDR1 and CDR2: MGHRA and YSYEKL. There are 15 residues in the CDR3.